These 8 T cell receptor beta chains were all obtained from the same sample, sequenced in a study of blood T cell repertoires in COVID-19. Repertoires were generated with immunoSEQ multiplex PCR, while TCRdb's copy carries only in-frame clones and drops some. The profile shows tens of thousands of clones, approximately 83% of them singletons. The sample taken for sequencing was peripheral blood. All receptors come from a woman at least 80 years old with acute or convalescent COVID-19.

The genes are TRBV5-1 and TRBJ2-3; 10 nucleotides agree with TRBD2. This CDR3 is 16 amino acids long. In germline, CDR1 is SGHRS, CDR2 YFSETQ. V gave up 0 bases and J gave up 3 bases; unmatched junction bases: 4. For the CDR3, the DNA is TGCGCCAGCAGCTTGGCTAGCGGGAGTGGAACAGATACGCAGTATTTT. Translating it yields CASSLASGSGTDTQYF.

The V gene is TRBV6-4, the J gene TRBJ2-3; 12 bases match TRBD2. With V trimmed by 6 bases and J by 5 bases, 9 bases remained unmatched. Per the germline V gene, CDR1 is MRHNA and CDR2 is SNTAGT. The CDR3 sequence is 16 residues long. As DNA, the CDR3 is TGTGCCAGCAGGGAAAGACTAGCGGGAGCAGGAGATACGCAGTATTTT. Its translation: CASRERLAGAGDTQYF.

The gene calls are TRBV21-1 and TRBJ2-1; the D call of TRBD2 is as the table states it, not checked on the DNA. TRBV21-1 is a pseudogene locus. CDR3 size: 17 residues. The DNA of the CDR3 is TGTGCCAGCAGCAAAGAGGTAGCGGGATTTACCTACAATGAGCAGTTCTTC. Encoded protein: CASSKEVAGFTYNEQFF.

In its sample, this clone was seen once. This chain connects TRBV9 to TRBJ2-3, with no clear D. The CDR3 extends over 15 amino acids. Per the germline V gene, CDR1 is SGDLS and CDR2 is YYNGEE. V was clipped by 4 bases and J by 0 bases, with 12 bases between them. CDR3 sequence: CASSPPGTSTDTQYF. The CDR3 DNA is TGTGCCAGCAGCCCTCCGGGTACTAGCACAGATACGCAGTATTTT.

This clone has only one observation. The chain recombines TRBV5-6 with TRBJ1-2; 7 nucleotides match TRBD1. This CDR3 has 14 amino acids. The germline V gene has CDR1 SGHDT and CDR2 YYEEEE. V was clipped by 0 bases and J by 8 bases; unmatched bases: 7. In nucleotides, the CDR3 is TGTGCCAGCAGCTTGGACAGGGGTTATCCCGGCTACACCTTC. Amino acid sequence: CASSLDRGYPGYTF.

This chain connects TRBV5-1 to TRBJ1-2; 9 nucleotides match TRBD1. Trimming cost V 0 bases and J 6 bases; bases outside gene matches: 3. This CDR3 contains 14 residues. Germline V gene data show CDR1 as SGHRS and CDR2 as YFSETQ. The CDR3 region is CASSLAGQGHGYTF. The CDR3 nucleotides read TGCGCCAGCAGCTTGGCCGGACAGGGGCATGGCTACACCTTC.

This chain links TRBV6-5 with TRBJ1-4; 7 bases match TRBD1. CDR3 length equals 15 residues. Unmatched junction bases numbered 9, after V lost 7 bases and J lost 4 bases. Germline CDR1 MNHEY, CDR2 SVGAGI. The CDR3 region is CASKGQTTNNEKLFF. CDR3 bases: TGTGCCAGCAAGGGACAGACGACTAATAATGAAAAACTGTTTTTT.

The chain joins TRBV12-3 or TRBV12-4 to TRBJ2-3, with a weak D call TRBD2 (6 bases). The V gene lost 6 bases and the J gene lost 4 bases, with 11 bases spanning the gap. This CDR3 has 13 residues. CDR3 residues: CASSLLAPDTQYF. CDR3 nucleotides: TGTGCCAGCAGCCTACTAGCCCCAGATACGCAGTATTTT.